This record covers a single T cell receptor beta chain. Some clones are missing from TCRdb's copy, which holds only in-frame ones; the method was immunoSEQ multiplex PCR. The sample carries roughly 250,000 clones, 60% to 75% recorded once. The V gene's germline CDR1 is SGDLS and CDR2 YYNGEE. The CDR3 length is 11 residues. V was pared by 7 bases and J by 10 bases, with 13 bases between. The entry originates in a study of cytotoxic CD8 clonotypes in ibrutinib-treated CLL. Study-wide context: Once patients had received a median about eleven months of treatment, range 6 to 36, response samples were obtained.

The input for sequencing was PBMCs, taken after 24 months of ibrutinib treatment. This TCR derives from a human donor with chronic lymphocytic leukemia. The chain recombines TRBV9 with TRBJ2-3; a weak D match, TRBD1 (6 bases). The CDR3 loop is CASGQQGAQYF. The CDR3 coding sequence is TGTGCCAGCGGACAACAGGGTGCGCAGTATTTT.